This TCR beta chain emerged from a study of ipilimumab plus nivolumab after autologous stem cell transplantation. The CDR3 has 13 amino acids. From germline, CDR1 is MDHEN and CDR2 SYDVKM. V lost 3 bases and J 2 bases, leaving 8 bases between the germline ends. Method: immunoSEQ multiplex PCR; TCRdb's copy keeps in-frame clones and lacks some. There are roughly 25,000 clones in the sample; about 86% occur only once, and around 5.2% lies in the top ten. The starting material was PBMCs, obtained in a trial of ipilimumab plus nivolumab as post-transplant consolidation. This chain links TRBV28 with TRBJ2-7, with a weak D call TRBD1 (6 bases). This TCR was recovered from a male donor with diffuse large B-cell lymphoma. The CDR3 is CASSLPGAYEQYF. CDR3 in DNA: TGTGCCAGCAGTTTGCCAGGGGCCTACGAGCAGTACTTC.